Shown below are 13 T cell receptor beta chains from a single sample sequenced in a study of CD8+ T cells in alopecia areata. Isolated RNA was reverse transcribed into cDNA used as the sequencing template. Method: immunoSEQ multiplex PCR; TCRdb's copy keeps in-frame clones and lacks some. The repertoire holds around 140,000 clones, with more than 40% as singletons. Source material: CD4+ T cells sorted from blood. These receptors were taken from a human donor with alopecia areata.

In this sample, this clone turned up a few times. The chain uses TRBV30 and TRBJ1-2; D not resolved. Germline V gene data show CDR1 as GTSNPN and CDR2 as SVGIG (reference sequence). The germline V and J ends were trimmed by 3 bases and 8 bases, with 10 bases remaining between them. The CDR3 extends over 11 amino acids. The CDR3 spells CAWRIAWGYTF. CDR3 DNA: TGTGCCTGGAGGATCGCGTGGGGCTACACCTTC.

This chain uses TRBV5-1 with TRBJ1-1; 9 positions agree with TRBD1. Per the germline V gene, CDR1 is SGHRS and CDR2 is YFSETQ. The junction had 3 bases not matched to a gene; V was cut back by 3 bases and J by 6 bases. The CDR3 has 13 residues. In nucleotides, the CDR3 is TGCGCCAGCAGCTACGGACAGGGGTCTGAAGCTTTCTTT. Residues: CASSYGQGSEAFF.

This chain's CDR3 is CAWSFSGANVLTF. DNA for the CDR3: TGTGCCTGGAGTTTCAGTGGGGCCAACGTCCTGACTTTC. The chain joins TRBV30 to TRBJ2-6; D not certain. The V end was cut by 2 bases, the J end by 3 bases, with 5 bases between. CDR3 length: 13 amino acids. Germline V CDR1 and CDR2: GTSNPN, SVGIG (reference sequence).

The chain has TRBV28 and TRBJ2-7; a weak D match, TRBD2 (6 bases). This CDR3 is 15 amino acids long. Trimming left V 2 bases short and J 3 bases short, with 14 bases between. The germline V gene has CDR1 MDHEN and CDR2 SYDVKM. CDR3 loop: CASSLGGEVIYEQYF. The CDR3 DNA reads as TGTGCCAGCAGTTTAGGCGGGGAGGTCATCTACGAGCAGTACTTC.

This clone was found a few times. The V and J genes are TRBV5-1 and TRBJ1-3, with 7 bases that match TRBD1. V was pared by 3 bases and J by 2 bases, with 8 bases of the junction left unmatched. Germline lookup yields CDR1 SGHRS and CDR2 YFSETQ. The CDR3 is 16 amino acids. CDR3 amino acids: CASSSYTGQTGNTIYF. CDR3 bases: TGCGCCAGCAGCTCCTATACGGGACAGACTGGAAACACCATATATTTT.

This chain links TRBV5-1 with TRBJ1-2, with D possibly TRBD1 on 6 matching bases. From germline, CDR1 is SGHRS and CDR2 YFSETQ. This CDR3 spans 11 amino acids. Between the trimmed V and J ends, which lost 3 bases and 9 bases, there was a span of 9 bases. The CDR3 region is CASSWRDSYTF. CDR3 nucleotides: TGCGCCAGCAGCTGGAGGGACAGCTACACCTTC.

The genes are TRBV4-1 and TRBJ2-1, with D possibly being TRBD1 (7 bases). Germline loops: CDR1 MGHRA, CDR2 YSYEKL. This CDR3 contains 16 residues. V lost 2 bases and J 1 base, leaving 12 bases between the germline ends. Written as DNA, the CDR3 is TGCGCCAGCAGCCAACCGACAGGGAGGTCCTACAATGAGCAGTTCTTC. This sequence encodes CASSQPTGRSYNEQFF.

The chain couples TRBV6-1 to TRBJ1-2; D gene unclear. The CDR3 sequence is 13 residues long. The V and J ends lost 6 bases and 5 bases respectively, with 13 bases between them. Germline-derived CDR1 and CDR2 are MNHNS and SASEGT. The CDR3 DNA follows: TGTGCCAGCAGCGAGCGGGTACTATATGGCTACACCTTC. It codes for CASSERVLYGYTF.

The chain recombines TRBV29-1 with TRBJ2-7, with D unclear. Germline loops: CDR1 SQVTM, CDR2 ANQGSEA. There are 12 residues in the CDR3. With 5 bases removed from V and 2 bases from J, the gap between germline ends came to 10 bases. The CDR3 bases are TGCAGCGTTTTGGCAGGACCCTACGAGCAGTACTTC. It encodes CSVLAGPYEQYF.

On this clone itself: The same CDR3 arises from other DNA sequences in this sample as well. The chain employs TRBV29-1 and TRBJ2-5; D unclear. The CDR3 is 11 amino acids. Trimming shortened V by 4 bases and J by 5 bases, and 8 bases separated the two germline ends. The germline V gene has CDR1 SQVTM and CDR2 ANQGSEA. The DNA for the CDR3 is TGCAGCGTTGGCCTCGGGGAGACCCAGTACTTC. Translating it yields CSVGLGETQYF.

The rearrangement joins TRBV20-1 to TRBJ2-5; 8 bases fit TRBD1. The CDR3 is 11 amino acids. In germline, CDR1 is DFQATT, CDR2 SNEGSKA (reference sequence). Here the CDR3 DNA reads TGCAGGTCGACAGGGGATGAGACCCAGTACTTC. It codes for CRSTGDETQYF.

This clone came up a few times. The chain combines TRBV5-1 with TRBJ2-5, with 7 bases lining up with TRBD1. Looked up from germline, CDR1 is SGHRS and CDR2 is YFSETQ. Trimming removed 1 base from V and 3 bases from J; junction bases left unmatched: 3. The CDR3 is made up of 14 amino acids. CDR3 sequence reads: CASSLLTGEETQYF. CDR3 coding DNA: TGCGCCAGCAGCTTGCTTACAGGGGAAGAGACCCAGTACTTC.

This chain uses TRBV29-1 with TRBJ1-2, with a weak D call TRBD1 (5 bases). The V end was cut by 4 bases, the J end by 6 bases, with 12 bases between. CDR3 size: 12 residues. Germline CDR1 is SQVTM and CDR2 is ANQGSEA. The CDR3 sequence: CSVVVVGDGYTF. The CDR3 DNA reads TGCAGCGTTGTAGTGGTAGGGGATGGCTACACCTTC.